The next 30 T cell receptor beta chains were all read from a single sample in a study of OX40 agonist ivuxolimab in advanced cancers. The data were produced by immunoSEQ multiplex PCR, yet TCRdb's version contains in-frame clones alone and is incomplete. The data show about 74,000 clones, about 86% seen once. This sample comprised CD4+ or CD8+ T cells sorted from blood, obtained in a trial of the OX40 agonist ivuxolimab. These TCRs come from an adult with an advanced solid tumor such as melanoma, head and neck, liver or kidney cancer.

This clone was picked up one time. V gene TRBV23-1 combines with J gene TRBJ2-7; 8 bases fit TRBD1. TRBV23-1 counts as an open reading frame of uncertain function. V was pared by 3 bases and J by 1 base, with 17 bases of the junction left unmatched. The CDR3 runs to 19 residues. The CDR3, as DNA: TGCGCCAGCAGTCACCCGCACCCCAGGGGGCTATTTATTTCCTACGAGCAGTACTTC. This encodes CASSHPHPRGLFISYEQYF.

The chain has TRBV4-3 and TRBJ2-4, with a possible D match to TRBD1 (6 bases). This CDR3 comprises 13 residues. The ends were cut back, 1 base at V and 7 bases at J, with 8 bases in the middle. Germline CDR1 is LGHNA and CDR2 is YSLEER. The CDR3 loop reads CASSQVRGNIQYF. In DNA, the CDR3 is TGCGCCAGCAGCCAAGTTAGGGGGAACATTCAGTACTTC.

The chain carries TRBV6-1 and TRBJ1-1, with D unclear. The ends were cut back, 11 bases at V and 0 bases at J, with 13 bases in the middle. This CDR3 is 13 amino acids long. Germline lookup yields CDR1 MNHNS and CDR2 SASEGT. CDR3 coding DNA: TGTGCCGAAAGCGCAGGTATGAACACTGAAGCTTTCTTT. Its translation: CAESAGMNTEAFF.

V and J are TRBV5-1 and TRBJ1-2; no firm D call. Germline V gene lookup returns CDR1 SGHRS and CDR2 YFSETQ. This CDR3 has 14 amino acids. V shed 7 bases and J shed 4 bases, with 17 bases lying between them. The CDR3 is CASCTVRKTYGYTF. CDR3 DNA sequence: TGCGCCAGCTGCACGGTTCGAAAGACCTATGGCTACACCTTC. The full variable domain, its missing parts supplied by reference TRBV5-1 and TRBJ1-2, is KAGVTQTPRYLIKTRGQQVTLSCSPISGHRSVSWYQQTPGQGLQFLFEYFSETQRNKGNFPGRFSGRQFSNSRSEMNVSTLELGDSALYLCASCTVRKTYGYTFGSGTRLTVV.

In DNA, the CDR3 is TGTGCCAGCAGCTCCGGGACAGGGGACTACAATGAGCAGTTCTTC. It yields the protein CASSSGTGDYNEQFF. This chain uses TRBV5-4 with TRBJ2-1; TRBD1 aligns across 10 bases. CDR3 length: 15 residues. V lost 3 bases to trimming and J lost 3 bases; unmatched junction nucleotides: 3. The V gene's germline CDR1 is SGHNT and CDR2 YYREEE (reference sequence). Variable domain in full (rest from reference TRBV5-4 and TRBJ2-1): ETGVTQSPTHLIKTRGQQVTLRCSSQSGHNTVSWYQQALGQGPQFIFQYYREEENGRGNFPPRFSGLQFPNYSSELNVNALELDDSALYLCASSSGTGDYNEQFFGPGTRLTVL.

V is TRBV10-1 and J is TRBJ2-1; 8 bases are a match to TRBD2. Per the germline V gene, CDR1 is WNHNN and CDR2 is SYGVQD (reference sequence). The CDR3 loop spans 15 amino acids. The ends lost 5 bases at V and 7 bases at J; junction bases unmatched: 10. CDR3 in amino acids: CASSRRTSQWNEQFF. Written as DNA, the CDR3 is TGCGCCAGCAGTCGAAGGACTAGCCAGTGGAATGAGCAGTTCTTC.

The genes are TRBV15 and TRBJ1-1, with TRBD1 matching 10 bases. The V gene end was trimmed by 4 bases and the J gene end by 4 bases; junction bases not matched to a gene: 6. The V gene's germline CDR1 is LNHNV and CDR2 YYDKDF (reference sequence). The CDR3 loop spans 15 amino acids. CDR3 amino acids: CATSTSRTGGTEAFF. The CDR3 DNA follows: TGTGCCACCAGCACGAGCCGGACAGGGGGCACTGAAGCTTTCTTT.

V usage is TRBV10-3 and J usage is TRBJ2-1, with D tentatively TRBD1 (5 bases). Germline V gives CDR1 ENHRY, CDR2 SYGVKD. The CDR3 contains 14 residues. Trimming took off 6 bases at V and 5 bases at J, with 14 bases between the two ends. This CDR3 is CAIREFGANNEQFF. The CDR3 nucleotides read TGTGCCATCAGGGAATTTGGGGCCAACAATGAGCAGTTCTTC.

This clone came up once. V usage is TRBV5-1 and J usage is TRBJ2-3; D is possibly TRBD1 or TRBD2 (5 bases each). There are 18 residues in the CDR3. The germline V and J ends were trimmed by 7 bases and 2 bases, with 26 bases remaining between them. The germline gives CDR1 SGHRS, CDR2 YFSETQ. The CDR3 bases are TGCGCCAGCCGAAGAGGGGTCCAGGGATGGGGGTACACAGATACGCAGTATTTT. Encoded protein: CASRRGVQGWGYTDTQYF.

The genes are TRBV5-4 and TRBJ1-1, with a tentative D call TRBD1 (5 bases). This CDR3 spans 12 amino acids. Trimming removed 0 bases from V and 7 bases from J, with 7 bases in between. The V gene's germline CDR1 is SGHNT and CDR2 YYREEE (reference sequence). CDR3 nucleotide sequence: TGTGCCAGCAGCTTGGTACAGGATGAAGCTTTCTTT. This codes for CASSLVQDEAFF.

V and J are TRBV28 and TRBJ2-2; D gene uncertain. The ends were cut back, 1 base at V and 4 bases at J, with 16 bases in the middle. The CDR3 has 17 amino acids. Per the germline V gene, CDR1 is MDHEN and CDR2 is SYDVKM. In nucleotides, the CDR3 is TGTGCCAGCAGTTTATCAGACATTCAGAGTCTCACCGGGGAGCTGTTTTTT. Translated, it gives CASSLSDIQSLTGELFF.

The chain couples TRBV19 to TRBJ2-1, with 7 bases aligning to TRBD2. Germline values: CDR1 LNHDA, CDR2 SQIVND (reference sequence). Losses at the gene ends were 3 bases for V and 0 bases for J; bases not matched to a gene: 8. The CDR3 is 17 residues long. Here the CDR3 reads CASSMEASGSSYNEQFF. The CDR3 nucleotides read TGTGCCAGTAGTATGGAGGCTAGCGGCAGCTCCTACAATGAGCAGTTCTTC.

In DNA form, the CDR3 reads TGTGCCAGCAGCCAAGCTACCGGGACAGGGTTATACAATGAGCAGTTCTTC. This translates into CASSQATGTGLYNEQFF. V and J are TRBV4-2 and TRBJ2-1, with TRBD1 matching 9 bases. Losses at the gene ends were 1 base for V and 4 bases for J; bases not matched to a gene: 8. The germline gives CDR1 LGHNA, CDR2 YNFKEQ. The CDR3 contains 17 residues.

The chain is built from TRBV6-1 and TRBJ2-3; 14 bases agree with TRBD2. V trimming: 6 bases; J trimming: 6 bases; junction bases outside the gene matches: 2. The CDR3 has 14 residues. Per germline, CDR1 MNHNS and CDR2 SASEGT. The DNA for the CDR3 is TGTGCCAGCAGGACTAGCGGGGGGGCGGATACGCAGTATTTT. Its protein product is CASRTSGGADTQYF.

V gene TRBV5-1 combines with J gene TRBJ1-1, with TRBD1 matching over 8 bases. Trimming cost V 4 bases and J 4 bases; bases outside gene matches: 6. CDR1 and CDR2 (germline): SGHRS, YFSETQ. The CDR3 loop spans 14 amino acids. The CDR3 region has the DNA TGCGCCAGCAGCACGTCGACAGGGGCCACTGAAGCTTTCTTT. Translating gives CASSTSTGATEAFF. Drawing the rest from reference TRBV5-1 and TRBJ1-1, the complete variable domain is KAGVTQTPRYLIKTRGQQVTLSCSPISGHRSVSWYQQTPGQGLQFLFEYFSETQRNKGNFPGRFSGRQFSNSRSEMNVSTLELGDSALYLCASSTSTGATEAFFGQGTRLTVV.

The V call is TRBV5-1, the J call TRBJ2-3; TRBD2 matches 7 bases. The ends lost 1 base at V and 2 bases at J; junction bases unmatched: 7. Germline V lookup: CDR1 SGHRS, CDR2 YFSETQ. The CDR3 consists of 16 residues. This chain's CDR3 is CASSLMLAAPTDTQYF. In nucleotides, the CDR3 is TGCGCCAGCAGCTTGATGCTAGCGGCGCCCACAGATACGCAGTATTTT.

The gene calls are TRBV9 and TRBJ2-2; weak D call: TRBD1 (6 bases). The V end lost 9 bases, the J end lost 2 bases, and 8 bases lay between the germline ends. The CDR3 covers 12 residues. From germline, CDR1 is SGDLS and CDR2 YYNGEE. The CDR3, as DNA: TGTGCCACGGACAGTAACACCGGGGAGCTGTTTTTT. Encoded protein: CATDSNTGELFF.

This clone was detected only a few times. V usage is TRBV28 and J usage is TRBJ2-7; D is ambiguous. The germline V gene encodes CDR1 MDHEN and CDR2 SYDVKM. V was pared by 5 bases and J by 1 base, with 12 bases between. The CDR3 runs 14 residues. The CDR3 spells CASSLLSVSYEQYF. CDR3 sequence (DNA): TGTGCCAGCAGTCTTCTGTCGGTTTCCTACGAGCAGTACTTC.

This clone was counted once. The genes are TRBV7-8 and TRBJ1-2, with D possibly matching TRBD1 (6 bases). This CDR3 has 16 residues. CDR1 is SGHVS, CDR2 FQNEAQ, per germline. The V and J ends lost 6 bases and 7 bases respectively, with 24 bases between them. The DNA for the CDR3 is TGTGCCAGCAGTCCGTCGGGGGCGCTTAAGGAATTTGGCTACACCTTC. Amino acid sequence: CASSPSGALKEFGYTF.

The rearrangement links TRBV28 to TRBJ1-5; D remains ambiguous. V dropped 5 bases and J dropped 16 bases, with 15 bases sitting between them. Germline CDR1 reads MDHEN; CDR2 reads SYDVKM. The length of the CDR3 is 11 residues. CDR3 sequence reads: CASSNPPESHF. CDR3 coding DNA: TGTGCCAGCAGTAATCCCCCCGAGAGTCATTTT.

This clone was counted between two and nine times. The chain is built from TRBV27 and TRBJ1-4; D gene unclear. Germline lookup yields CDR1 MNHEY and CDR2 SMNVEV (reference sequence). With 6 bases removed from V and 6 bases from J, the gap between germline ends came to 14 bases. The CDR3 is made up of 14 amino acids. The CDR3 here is CASRERGQYEKLFF. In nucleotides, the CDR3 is TGTGCCAGCAGGGAGAGAGGGCAGTATGAAAAACTGTTTTTT.

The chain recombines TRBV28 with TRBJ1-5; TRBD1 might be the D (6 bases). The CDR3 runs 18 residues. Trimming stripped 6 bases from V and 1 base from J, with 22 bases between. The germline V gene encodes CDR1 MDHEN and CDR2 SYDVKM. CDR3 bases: TGTGCCAGCAGGGGGGGGGAATACAGGGTACCGAGCAATCAGCCCCAGCATTTT. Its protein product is CASRGGEYRVPSNQPQHF.

CDR3 nucleotides: TGTGCCAGCAGCGTATCGGGGCGGGAAGAGACCCAGTACTTC. Protein product: CASSVSGREETQYF. The genes are TRBV9 and TRBJ2-5; D assignment may be TRBD1 or TRBD2 (5 bases each). CDR3 length: 14 amino acids. Trimming removed 1 base from V and 3 bases from J, with 10 bases in between. Germline V CDR1 and CDR2: SGDLS, YYNGEE. The full variable domain, its missing parts supplied by reference TRBV9 and TRBJ2-5, is DSGVTQTPKHLITATGQRVTLRCSPRSGDLSVYWYQQSLDQGLQFLIQYYNGEERAKGNILERFSAQQFPDLHSELNLSSLELGDSALYFCASSVSGREETQYFGPGTRLLVL.

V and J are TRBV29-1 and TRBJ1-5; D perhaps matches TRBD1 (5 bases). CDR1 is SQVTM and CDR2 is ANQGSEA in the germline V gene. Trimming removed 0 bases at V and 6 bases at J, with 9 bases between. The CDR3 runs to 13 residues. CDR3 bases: TGCAGCGTTGAAGACAGGGAAGGTCAGCCCCAGCATTTT. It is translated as CSVEDREGQPQHF.

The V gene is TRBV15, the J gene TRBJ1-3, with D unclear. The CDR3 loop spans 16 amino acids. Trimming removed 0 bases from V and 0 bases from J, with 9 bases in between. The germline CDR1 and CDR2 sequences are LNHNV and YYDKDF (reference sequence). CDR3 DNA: TGTGCCACCAGCAGAGATTTTGTCAGCTCTGGAAACACCATATATTTT. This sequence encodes CATSRDFVSSGNTIYF.

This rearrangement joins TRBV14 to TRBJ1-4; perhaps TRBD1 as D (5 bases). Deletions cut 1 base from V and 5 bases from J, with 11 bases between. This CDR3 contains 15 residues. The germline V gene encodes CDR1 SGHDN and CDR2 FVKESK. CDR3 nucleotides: TGTGCCAGCAGCCAAGCCGGGACTGCGAATGAAAAACTGTTTTTT. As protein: CASSQAGTANEKLFF.

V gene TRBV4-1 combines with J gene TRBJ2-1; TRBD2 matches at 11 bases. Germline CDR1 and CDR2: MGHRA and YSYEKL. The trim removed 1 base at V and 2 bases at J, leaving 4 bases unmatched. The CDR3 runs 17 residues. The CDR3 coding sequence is TGCGCCAGCAGCCAAGGAAGTAGCGGGGGGGCCTACAATGAGCAGTTCTTC. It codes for CASSQGSSGGAYNEQFF.

The CDR3 region is CASSPRASYRANQPQHF. The CDR3 coding sequence is TGTGCCAGCAGCCCCAGGGCGAGCTACAGAGCAAATCAGCCCCAGCATTTT. The V call is TRBV2, the J call TRBJ1-5; D is possibly TRBD1 (5 bases). Germline CDR1 and CDR2: SNHLY and FYNNEI. V gave up 6 bases and J gave up 4 bases, with 22 bases separating them. The CDR3 is made up of 17 amino acids.

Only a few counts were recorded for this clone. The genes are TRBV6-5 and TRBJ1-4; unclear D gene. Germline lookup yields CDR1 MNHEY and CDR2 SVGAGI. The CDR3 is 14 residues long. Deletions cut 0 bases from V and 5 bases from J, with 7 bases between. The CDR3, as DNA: TGTGCCAGCAGTTACTCGACGAGGAATGAAAAACTGTTTTTT. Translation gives CASSYSTRNEKLFF.

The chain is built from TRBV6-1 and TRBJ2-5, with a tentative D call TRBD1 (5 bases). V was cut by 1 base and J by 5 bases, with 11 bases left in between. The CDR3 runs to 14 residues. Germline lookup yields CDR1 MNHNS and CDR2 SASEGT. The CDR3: CASSEVDIRETQYF. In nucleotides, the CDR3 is TGTGCCAGCAGTGAAGTGGACATACGGGAGACCCAGTACTTC.